There are many counts of the clone carrying this T cell receptor (beta chain). The target antigen is unknown. Sorted naive CD8 T cells, roughly 20,000 to 1,100,000, were sequenced from 10%, 30% or 50% RNA. Based on a CD8+CD4-CCR7+CD45RA+ profile, naive CD8 T cells were sorted. V shed 6 bases and J 6 bases; nucleotides not matched to a gene: 10. CDR3 length: 14 residues. The germline gives CDR1 LNHDA, CDR2 SQIVND (reference sequence). This specimen comes from a study of molecular identifiers for immune sequencing clone quantification. Study-wide results and limits: Clone sizes could be underestimated for highly expanded clones when identical TCR molecules share a barcode.

Bulk libraries came from a prior protocol with listed TCR primers. One entry per CDR3 protein results from TCRdb running MiXCR on the PCR reads. Of about 640,000 distinct CDR3 sequences in the sample, about 20% were seen once. The rearrangement uses TRBV19 and TRBJ2-7, with 8 positions matching TRBD2. Sequencing was carried out using naive CD8+ T cells from blood, with Jurkat cell RNA spiked in. As to subset: FACS-sorted CD8+CD4-CCR7+CD45RA+ naive T cells. This clonotype was sampled from a human donor in good health. Some libraries in this study had Jurkat cell RNA spiked in. DNA of the CDR3: TGTGCCAGTAGCCTTATCAGCGGGAGTTCCGAGCAGTACTTC. The encoded protein is CASSLISGSSEQYF.